Each of the 15 T cell receptor beta chains below was sequenced from the same sample in a study of T cell clonotyping in hematopoietic cell transplantation. Time point defined: recipient sample about 28 days before transplant, after cytoreduction. The method was immunoSEQ multiplex PCR; TCRdb's version includes in-frame clones alone and lacks a portion of them. The top ten hold over 4.5% of the sample, which has about 45,000 clones, 80% to 85% seen once. The sequenced sample was peripheral blood mononuclear cells, obtained before stem cell transplant. These receptors were collected from a man aged 55 to 70 with myelodysplastic syndrome. Some clones in this sample may be carry-over from other donors' samples.

The chain has TRBV28 and TRBJ1-2, with TRBD1 identical over 10 bases. CDR1 and CDR2 from the germline V gene are MDHEN and SYDVKM. V shed 6 bases and J 5 bases; nucleotides not matched to a gene: 6. CDR3 length: 14 residues. CDR3 nucleotide sequence: TGTGCCAGCAGAAGACAGGGGGCCAGGTATGGCTACACCTTC. It is translated as CASRRQGARYGYTF.

The chain couples TRBV7-2 to TRBJ2-2, with 7 positions matching TRBD2. The CDR3 is 17 residues long. Per germline, CDR1 SGHTA and CDR2 FQGNSA. The J segment lost 3 bases and the V segment lost 3 bases, leaving 10 bases of the junction unmatched. In nucleotides, the CDR3 is TGTGCCAGCAGCTTGGCCGCGACTAGCTTTTACACCGGGGAGCTGTTTTTT. It encodes CASSLAATSFYTGELFF.

The chain carries TRBV28 and TRBJ2-2, with a weak D call TRBD2 (5 bases). The V end lost 6 bases, the J end lost 4 bases, and 15 bases lay between the germline ends. The CDR3 consists of 15 residues. Germline V gene sequence: CDR1 MDHEN, CDR2 SYDVKM. The CDR3 here is CASSLAGIFTGELFF. In DNA form, the CDR3 reads TGTGCCAGCAGCCTAGCCGGGATCTTCACCGGGGAGCTGTTTTTT.

This CDR3 is CASGPMNGRGEAFF. In nucleotides, the CDR3 is TGTGCTAGTGGTCCGATGAATGGGCGAGGTGAAGCTTTCTTT. V gene TRBV12-5 combines with J gene TRBJ1-1; no reliable D call. The V end lost 5 bases, the J end lost 7 bases, and 17 bases lay between the germline ends. The CDR3 sequence is 14 residues long. CDR1 and CDR2 (germline): LGHNT, FRNRAP.

The chain joins TRBV19 to TRBJ2-1, with D tentatively TRBD1 (7 bases). Trimming cost V 5 bases and J 9 bases, with 17 bases left between them. The CDR3 consists of 14 residues. Germline CDR1 reads LNHDA; CDR2 reads SQIVND (reference sequence). Here the CDR3 reads CASSLGPGGSEQFF. The CDR3 coding sequence is TGTGCCAGTAGTCTTGGGCCAGGGGGGAGTGAGCAGTTCTTC.

The rearrangement links TRBV28 to TRBJ2-7; 9 bases line up with TRBD1. This CDR3 has 15 amino acids. In germline, CDR1 is MDHEN, CDR2 SYDVKM. J lost 1 base, V lost 5 bases, and 6 bases had no gene match. As DNA, the CDR3 is TGTGCCAGCAGTGTGCTAGGGACAGGGTCCTACGAGCAGTACTTC. The encoded protein is CASSVLGTGSYEQYF.

V gene TRBV28 combines with J gene TRBJ1-2, with D possibly matching TRBD1 (6 bases). Germline values: CDR1 MDHEN, CDR2 SYDVKM. Trimming removed 7 bases from V and 1 base from J, with 13 bases in between. The CDR3 has 14 residues. CDR3 sequence: CASTGWGLNYGYTF. The CDR3 DNA reads TGTGCCAGCACGGGCTGGGGGCTTAACTATGGCTACACCTTC.

The V call is TRBV11-2, the J call TRBJ2-3; tentative D call: TRBD1 (5 bases). This CDR3 has 12 residues. Germline loops: CDR1 SGHAT, CDR2 FQNNGV. V was shortened by 0 bases and J by 9 bases, with 7 bases between the two germline ends. The DNA for the CDR3 is TGTGCCAGCAGCTTAGATGCAGGGACGCAGTATTTT. Translating it yields CASSLDAGTQYF.

With regard to this clone: The junction and the germline gene differ at one end; a read error may be behind it. This sample also contains other DNA sequences that code for the same CDR3. V gene TRBV2 combines with J gene TRBJ1-2, with a possible D match to TRBD1 (6 bases). The V gene's germline CDR1 is SNHLY and CDR2 FYNNEI. The CDR3 contains 13 residues. CDR3 sequence (DNA): TGTGCCAGCAGTCGGGACAACAACTATGGCTACACTTTC. Encoded protein: CASSRDNNYGYTF.

The chain uses TRBV6-6 and TRBJ1-5, with 9 positions matching TRBD1. CDR1 and CDR2 (germline): MNHNY, SVGAGI (reference sequence). The CDR3 totals 16 residues. V dropped 5 bases and J dropped 3; count of bases not matched to a gene: 8. The CDR3, as DNA: TGTGCCAGCAGTCCCGCCGGGACAGGGATCAATCAGCCCCAGCATTTT. As protein: CASSPAGTGINQPQHF.

This clone was counted once. Written as DNA, the CDR3 is TGTGCCAGCAGCTGGAGCTCCTACGAGCAGTACTTC. It encodes CASSWSSYEQYF. This chain joins TRBV5-6 and TRBJ2-7, with D hard to call. The V and J ends lost 3 bases and 0 bases respectively, with 4 bases between them. The CDR3 has 12 residues. CDR1 is SGHDT, CDR2 YYEEEE, per germline. Full variable domain (remainder filled in from reference TRBV5-6 and TRBJ2-7): DAGVTQSPTHLIKTRGQQVTLRCSPKSGHDTVSWYQQALGQGPQFIFQYYEEEERQRGNFPDRFSGHQFPNYSSELNVNALLLGDSALYLCASSWSSYEQYFGPGTRLTVT.

This chain connects TRBV6-5 to TRBJ1-1; D unclear. This CDR3 spans 14 amino acids. CDR1 is MNHEY and CDR2 is SVGAGI in the germline V gene. V lost 5 bases, J lost 5 bases, and 15 bases lay in between. The CDR3 loop is CASSISRGTTEAFF. In nucleotides, the CDR3 is TGTGCCAGCAGTATATCCCGCGGTACGACTGAAGCTTTCTTT.

The V gene is TRBV15, the J gene TRBJ2-7; the D gene is possibly TRBD2 (6 bases). This CDR3 has 15 residues. The V and J ends lost 1 base and 1 base respectively, with 11 bases between them. Germline lookup yields CDR1 LNHNV and CDR2 YYDKDF (reference sequence). Here the CDR3 DNA reads TGTGCCACCAGCAGAGGGCAGGGAGGATCCTACGAGCAGTACTTC. Protein product: CATSRGQGGSYEQYF.

The J gene is TRBJ1-2, the V gene TRBV19; TRBD1 matches 9 bases. Trimming removed 7 bases from V and 4 bases from J; junction bases left unmatched: 10. Germline CDR1 is LNHDA and CDR2 is SQIVND (reference sequence). This CDR3 comprises 15 residues. The DNA of the CDR3 is TGTGCCAGTATTTCTTTGGGACAGGGATCCTATGGCTACACCTTC. Translation: CASISLGQGSYGYTF.

Written as DNA, the CDR3 is TGTGCCAGCAGCTTAGAGTACAGGCTGGGCTATGGCTACACCTTC. Its protein is CASSLEYRLGYGYTF. V is TRBV11-1 and J is TRBJ1-2; maybe TRBD1 (5 bases). The CDR3 loop spans 15 amino acids. The V gene lost 1 base and the J gene lost 4 bases, with 13 bases spanning the gap. Germline V CDR1 and CDR2: SGHAT, FQDESV (reference sequence).